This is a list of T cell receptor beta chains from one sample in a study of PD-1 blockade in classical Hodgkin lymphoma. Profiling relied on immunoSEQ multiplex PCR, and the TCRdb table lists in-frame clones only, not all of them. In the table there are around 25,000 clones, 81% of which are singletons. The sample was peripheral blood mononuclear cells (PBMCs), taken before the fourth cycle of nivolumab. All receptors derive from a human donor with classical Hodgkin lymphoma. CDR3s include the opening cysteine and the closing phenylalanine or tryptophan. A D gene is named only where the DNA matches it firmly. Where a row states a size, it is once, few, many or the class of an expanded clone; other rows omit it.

CDR3aa: CASRLDRGRLETQYF; CDR3nt: TGTGCCAGCAGACTCGACAGGGGGCGCTTGGAGACCCAGTACTTC; abundance: .; v_gene: TRBV28; j_gene: TRBJ2-5; len: 15; d_gene: TRBD1
CDR3aa: CASSEDPGPSGEQYF; CDR3nt: TGTGCCAGCAGTGAAGATCCAGGACCCTCGGGTGAGCAGTACTTC; abundance: .; v_gene: TRBV6-1; j_gene: TRBJ2-7; len: 15; d_gene: .
CDR3aa: CASSQGTSSHQETQYF; CDR3nt: TGCGCCAGCAGCCAAGGAACTAGCAGCCACCAAGAGACCCAGTACTTC; abundance: .; v_gene: TRBV4-1; j_gene: TRBJ2-5; len: 16; d_gene: .
CDR3aa: CASSIKDIQYF; CDR3nt: TGTGCCAGTAGTATTAAGGACATTCAGTACTTC; abundance: few; v_gene: TRBV19; j_gene: TRBJ2-4; len: 11; d_gene: .
CDR3aa: CAWSVLDANQPQHF; CDR3nt: TGTGCCTGGAGTGTATTGGACGCCAATCAGCCCCAGCATTTT; abundance: .; v_gene: TRBV30; j_gene: TRBJ1-5; len: 14; d_gene: .
CDR3aa: CASTPQANEKLFF; CDR3nt: TGTGCCAGCACCCCGCAGGCTAATGAAAAACTGTTTTTT; abundance: .; v_gene: TRBV6-1; j_gene: TRBJ1-4; len: 13; d_gene: .
CDR3aa: CASSDSGSKNIQYF; CDR3nt: TGTGCCAGCAGCGACTCAGGGTCCAAAAACATTCAGTACTTC; abundance: .; v_gene: TRBV6-5; j_gene: TRBJ2-4; len: 14; d_gene: .
CDR3aa: CASTMDRGDEQFF; CDR3nt: TGCGCCAGTACTATGGACAGGGGCGATGAGCAGTTCTTC; abundance: .; v_gene: TRBV5-1; j_gene: TRBJ2-1; len: 13; d_gene: TRBD1
CDR3aa: CASGGQGFEKLFF; CDR3nt: TGTGCCAGCGGGGGACAGGGCTTTGAAAAACTGTTTTTT; abundance: .; v_gene: TRBV7-6; j_gene: TRBJ1-4; len: 13; d_gene: TRBD1
CDR3aa: CASSLGGLYEQYF; CDR3nt: TGTGCCAGCAGCTTAGGGGGACTCTACGAGCAGTACTTC; abundance: once; v_gene: TRBV7-8; j_gene: TRBJ2-7; len: 13; d_gene: .
CDR3aa: CASTPPGQSYEQYF; CDR3nt: TGTGCCAGCACACCACCGGGACAGTCGTACGAGCAGTACTTC; abundance: .; v_gene: TRBV6-5; j_gene: TRBJ2-7; len: 14; d_gene: TRBD1
CDR3aa: CASSLTGQNYGYTF; CDR3nt: TGCGCCAGCAGCTTGACAGGACAGAACTATGGCTACACCTTC; abundance: .; v_gene: TRBV5-1; j_gene: TRBJ1-2; len: 14; d_gene: .
CDR3aa: CASSGPRGDYEQYF; CDR3nt: TGTGCCAGCAGCGGGCCCCGGGGGGACTACGAGCAGTACTTC; abundance: .; v_gene: TRBV9; j_gene: TRBJ2-7; len: 14; d_gene: TRBD2
CDR3aa: CASSIPRTGGVETQYF; CDR3nt: TGTGCCAGTAGTATTCCGAGGACAGGGGGCGTGGAGACCCAGTACTTC; abundance: .; v_gene: TRBV19; j_gene: TRBJ2-5; len: 16; d_gene: TRBD1
CDR3aa: CASSPHGTDTQYF; CDR3nt: TGTGCCAGCAGCCCACACGGCACAGATACGCAGTATTTT; abundance: .; v_gene: TRBV9; j_gene: TRBJ2-3; len: 13; d_gene: .
CDR3aa: CASSRQAGTGEETQYF; CDR3nt: TGTGCCAGCAGTCGCCAGGCGGGGACAGGGGAAGAGACCCAGTACTTC; abundance: .; v_gene: TRBV7-9; j_gene: TRBJ2-5; len: 16; d_gene: TRBD1
CDR3aa: CASSIYEANTEAFF; CDR3nt: TGTGCCAGTAGTATTTACGAAGCGAACACTGAAGCCTTCTTT; abundance: .; v_gene: TRBV19; j_gene: TRBJ1-1; len: 14; d_gene: .
CDR3aa: CASSLRGTPRETQYF; CDR3nt: TGCGCCAGCAGCTTGAGGGGAACGCCACGAGAGACCCAGTACTTC; abundance: .; v_gene: TRBV5-1; j_gene: TRBJ2-5; len: 15; d_gene: .
CDR3aa: CASSVGLADNEQFF; CDR3nt: TGCGCCAGCAGCGTTGGACTAGCGGACAATGAGCAGTTCTTC; abundance: .; v_gene: TRBV5-1; j_gene: TRBJ2-1; len: 14; d_gene: TRBD2
CDR3aa: CASRRGGANVLTF; CDR3nt: TGTGCCAGCAGGAGAGGGGGGGCCAACGTCCTGACTTTC; abundance: .; v_gene: TRBV6-6; j_gene: TRBJ2-6; len: 13; d_gene: .
CDR3aa: CASSQVGGTGGAFF; CDR3nt: TGCGCCAGCAGCCAAGTTGGGGGAACAGGGGGAGCTTTCTTT; abundance: .; v_gene: TRBV4-1; j_gene: TRBJ1-1; len: 14; d_gene: TRBD1
CDR3aa: CASSPAGYSLIGEKLFF; CDR3nt: TGTGCCAGCAGCCCGGCGGGGTACTCTCTAATAGGAGAAAAACTGTTTTTT; abundance: .; v_gene: TRBV11-2; j_gene: TRBJ1-4; len: 17; d_gene: .
CDR3aa: CASSLRTYESETQYF; CDR3nt: TGTGCCAGCAGCTTACGGACCTACGAGTCAGAGACCCAGTACTTC; abundance: .; v_gene: TRBV7-6; j_gene: TRBJ2-5; len: 15; d_gene: .